Reported below is one T cell receptor (beta chain). Antigen specificity is unknown. The sample belongs to a study of T cells in narcolepsy. The repertoire was sequenced with immunoSEQ multiplex PCR; TCRdb's copy has only in-frame clones and lacks some. The table lists fewer than 35,000 clones, 70% to 80% of them singletons, with approximately 1% in the top ten. Study-level results: Autoreactive clonotypes reportedly recurred in blood of same and different patients, not controls. HCRT-specific and TRIB2-specific autoreactive clonotypes appeared among same-patient CSF and blood CD4+ clonotypes.

Material for sequencing was CD45RA- memory CD4+ T cells from PBMCs. This receptor was taken from a human donor with narcolepsy.

The CDR3: CASSLTSGSWVRNEQFF. CDR3 sequence (DNA): TGCGCCAGCAGCTTGACTAGCGGGAGTTGGGTTAGGAATGAGCAGTTCTTC. V is TRBV5-1 and J is TRBJ2-1; 11 nucleotides match TRBD2. Germline CDR1 and CDR2: SGHRS and YFSETQ. The CDR3 consists of 17 residues. Losses at the gene ends were 1 base for V and 7 bases for J; bases not matched to a gene: 10.